The 8 T cell receptor beta chains presented below share a single source sample, sequenced in a study of blood T cell repertoires in COVID-19. Generated by immunoSEQ multiplex PCR, the TCRdb table keeps only in-frame clones and is missing some. Of under 65,000 clones listed, roughly 90% are singletons. The sequenced material came from peripheral blood. These receptors all come from a human donor in a cohort sampled during active COVID-19.

This CDR3 reads CASSQVSTGELFF. Here the CDR3 DNA reads TGTGCCAGCAGCCAAGTATCCACCGGGGAGCTGTTTTTT. The chain links TRBV3-1 (or the pseudogene TRBV3-2) to TRBJ2-2, with D uncertain. This CDR3 is built from 13 residues. Looked up from germline, CDR1 is LGHDT and CDR2 is YNNKEL (reference sequence). V gave up 1 base and J gave up 4 bases, with 4 bases separating them.

This chain joins TRBV6-4 and TRBJ1-1; D gene unclear. V was pared by 4 bases and J by 3 bases, with 12 bases between. The germline CDR1 and CDR2 sequences are MRHNA and SNTAGT. CDR3 length equals 14 residues. CDR3 DNA: TGTGCCAGCAGTGCATCTAGGTTCGACACTGAAGCTTTCTTT. As protein: CASSASRFDTEAFF.

The V call is TRBV3-1 (or the pseudogene TRBV3-2), the J call TRBJ2-1, with TRBD2 as a possible D gene (6 bases). V lost 2 bases and J lost 0, with 11 bases in between. Per the germline V gene, CDR1 is LGHDT and CDR2 is YNNKEL (reference sequence). The CDR3 spans 16 residues. CDR3 amino acids: CASSQRAGSSYNEQFF. CDR3 DNA sequence: TGTGCCAGCAGCCAAAGGGCGGGGAGCTCCTACAATGAGCAGTTCTTC.

The CDR3 is CASSQAGGYNEQFF. CDR3 nucleotides: TGTGCCAGCAGCCAAGCGGGGGGATACAATGAGCAGTTCTTC. The V gene is TRBV4-2, the J gene TRBJ2-1; 7 nucleotides align to TRBD2. There are 14 residues in the CDR3. Germline V CDR1 and CDR2: LGHNA, YNFKEQ. Losses at the gene ends were 1 base for V and 4 bases for J; bases not matched to a gene: 1.

CDR3 region: CASSLGSSGTIGNEQFF. The CDR3, as DNA: TGTGCCAGCAGCTTAGGCTCGAGCGGGACGATCGGCAATGAGCAGTTCTTC. The chain carries TRBV13 and TRBJ2-1, with 7 bases matching TRBD2. The CDR3 length is 17 residues. The V and J ends lost 0 bases and 6 bases, in that order; junction bases with no gene match: 11. Germline CDR1 reads PRHDT; CDR2 reads FYEKMQ (reference sequence).

V gene TRBV4-1 combines with J gene TRBJ2-7, with D possibly being TRBD2 (5 bases). The CDR3 length is 15 residues. Germline V gene sequence: CDR1 MGHRA, CDR2 YSYEKL. Trimming left V 3 bases short and J 0 bases short, with 12 bases between. The CDR3 protein is CASSHGRGFSYEQYF. The DNA of the CDR3 is TGCGCCAGCAGCCATGGACGGGGATTCTCCTACGAGCAGTACTTC.

The V and J genes are TRBV19 and TRBJ1-2; D uncertain. Per germline, CDR1 LNHDA and CDR2 SQIVND (reference sequence). Trimming left V 5 bases short and J 4 bases short, with 11 bases between. The CDR3 is made up of 13 amino acids. As DNA, the CDR3 is TGTGCCAGTAGTCAACAGCCCCTCTATGGCTACACCTTC. This encodes CASSQQPLYGYTF. Using reference TRBV19 and TRBJ1-2 for the parts outside the CDR3, the full variable domain is DGGITQSPKYLFRKEGQNVTLSCEQNLNHDAMYWYRQDPGQGLRLIYYSQIVNDFQKGDIAEGYSVSREKKESFPLTVTSAQKNPTAFYLCASSQQPLYGYTFGSGTRLTVV.

The chain joins TRBV27 to TRBJ1-2; 12 bases are shared with TRBD1. This CDR3 has 15 residues. Germline V gives CDR1 MNHEY, CDR2 SMNVEV (reference sequence). The junction had 10 bases not matched to a gene; V was cut back by 6 bases and J by 8 bases. In DNA, the CDR3 is TGTGCCAGCAGGACCCGGGACAGGGGGCGTGGAGGCTACACCTTC. This translates into CASRTRDRGRGGYTF.